Listed here are 6 T cell receptor beta chains from one sample, sequenced in a study of T cell responses to AZD1222 COVID-19 vaccine. Measured with immunoSEQ multiplex PCR; TCRdb has only the in-frame clones, and not every one. The repertoire has approximately 100,000 clones, around 90% of them found once; the top ten carry around 5.1%. Here the sequenced sample was peripheral blood, taken on day 0 of AZD1222 vaccination. These receptors were taken from an adult in good health.

This sequence joins TRBV19 and TRBJ1-2; 10 bases agree with TRBD1. CDR1 is LNHDA and CDR2 is SQIVND in the germline V gene (reference sequence). There are 15 residues in the CDR3. V shed 1 base and J 8 bases; nucleotides not matched to a gene: 7. The CDR3 nucleotides read TGTGCCAGTAGTATAGCACCGGGACAGGGGCCGGGCTACACCTTC. It yields the protein CASSIAPGQGPGYTF.

V usage is TRBV19 and J usage is TRBJ2-6; D perhaps matches TRBD2 (5 bases). CDR1 and CDR2 from the germline V gene are LNHDA and SQIVND (reference sequence). CDR3 length: 15 residues. Between the trimmed V and J ends, which lost 2 bases and 4 bases, there was a span of 9 bases. The DNA of the CDR3 is TGTGCCAGTAGTATAAGAGGGCGCGGGGCCAACGTCCTGACTTTC. This sequence encodes CASSIRGRGANVLTF.

The V and J genes are TRBV19 and TRBJ1-2, with TRBD1 identical over 9 bases. V shed 5 bases, J shed 8 bases, and the junction held 6 bases outside the gene matches. This CDR3 is built from 13 residues. Germline V lookup: CDR1 LNHDA, CDR2 SQIVND (reference sequence). This CDR3 reads CASSPRTGAGYTF. DNA of the CDR3: TGTGCCAGTAGTCCAAGGACAGGGGCAGGCTACACCTTC.

The chain has TRBV7-9 and TRBJ2-3, with no clear D. V was cut by 4 bases and J by 4 bases, with 12 bases left in between. CDR3 length: 14 amino acids. Germline V gene sequence: CDR1 SEHNR, CDR2 FQNEAQ (reference sequence). The CDR3 loop reads CASSSLGFSDTQYF. The CDR3 nucleotides are TGTGCCAGCAGCTCCCTAGGGTTTTCAGATACGCAGTATTTT.

V is TRBV20-1 and J is TRBJ1-4, with no clear D. Deletions cut 4 bases from V and 0 bases from J, with 9 bases between. CDR1 is DFQATT, CDR2 SNEGSKA, per germline (reference sequence). The CDR3 totals 14 residues. The CDR3 DNA reads as TGCAGTGCTACTGAGATTGCAACTAATGAAAAACTGTTTTTT. Protein product: CSATEIATNEKLFF.

V and J are TRBV18 and TRBJ2-5, with 9 nucleotides matching TRBD2. The CDR3 spans 14 residues. The ends lost 6 bases at V and 5 bases at J; junction bases unmatched: 7. Germline V gene sequence: CDR1 KGHSH, CDR2 LQKENI. The CDR3 DNA is TGTGCCAGCTCCCCTCCGGGACTAGCCGAGACCCAGTACTTC. It is translated as CASSPPGLAETQYF.